A single sample is the source of the 13 T cell receptor beta chains below, sequenced in a study of yellow fever vaccine responses in identical twins. TCRdb independently ran MiXCR on the RT-PCR reads; one entry per CDR3 protein. The sample includes around 2,800 distinct CDR3 sequences, 80% of them seen just once. This material consisted of T cells from blood (PBMCs), unsorted or a sorted subset (not recorded which), taken before or after yellow fever vaccination (not recorded which). The receptors stem from a female donor who received the yellow fever vaccine.

The chain carries TRBV9 and TRBJ2-2, with unresolved D. The V gene lost 4 bases and the J gene lost 5 bases, with 15 bases spanning the gap. Germline V gene data show CDR1 as SGDLS and CDR2 as YYNGEE. This CDR3 contains 15 residues. DNA for the CDR3: TGTGCCAGCAGCCCCCGTAATTTGGGGACCGGGGAGCTGTTTTTT. This gives the protein CASSPRNLGTGELFF. Complete variable domain (other parts from reference TRBV9 and TRBJ2-2): DSGVTQTPKHLITATGQRVTLRCSPRSGDLSVYWYQQSLDQGLQFLIQYYNGEERAKGNILERFSAQQFPDLHSELNLSSLELGDSALYFCASSPRNLGTGELFFGEGSRLTVL.

The V gene is TRBV18, the J gene TRBJ1-2; 7 bases line up with TRBD1. V was pared by 5 bases and J by 3 bases, with 12 bases of the junction left unmatched. The CDR3 runs 16 residues. Germline values: CDR1 KGHSH, CDR2 LQKENI. The CDR3 loop reads CASSGQRDRAYYGYTF. Here the CDR3 DNA reads TGTGCCAGCTCAGGTCAAAGAGACAGGGCCTACTATGGCTACACCTTC.

V is TRBV4-3 and J is TRBJ2-3; D call uncertain. Germline lookup yields CDR1 LGHNA and CDR2 YSLEER. Between the trimmed V and J ends, which lost 0 bases and 2 bases, there was a span of 18 bases. The CDR3 is 18 amino acids. This CDR3 is CASSQDISPNGYTDTQYF. The CDR3 nucleotides are TGCGCCAGCAGCCAAGATATCTCCCCAAACGGCTACACAGATACGCAGTATTTT.

The chain recombines TRBV4-1 with TRBJ2-6; D unresolved. Deletions cut 0 bases from V and 0 bases from J, with 6 bases between. The V gene's germline CDR1 is MGHRA and CDR2 YSYEKL. The CDR3 has 16 amino acids. The CDR3 loop is CASSQEPASGANVLTF. CDR3 DNA sequence: TGCGCCAGCAGCCAAGAACCAGCCTCTGGGGCCAACGTCCTGACTTTC.

V and J are TRBV7-7 and TRBJ1-2, with 10 bases aligning to TRBD1. Unmatched junction bases numbered 3, after V lost 10 bases and J lost 4 bases. Germline assignment: CDR1 SSHAT and CDR2 FNYEAQ (reference sequence). This CDR3 region has 12 residues. CDR3 coding DNA: TGTGCCATTGACAGGGGGCCCTATGGCTACACCTTC. Protein sequence: CAIDRGPYGYTF.

Only one count was recorded for this clonotype. This chain uses TRBV5-6 with TRBJ2-7, with D possibly being TRBD2 (5 bases). Germline loops: CDR1 SGHDT, CDR2 YYEEEE. The CDR3 extends over 13 amino acids. Deletions cut 0 bases from V and 5 bases from J, with 9 bases between. As DNA, the CDR3 is TGTGCCAGCAGCTTGGCGGGATCGAACGAGCAGTACTTC. Protein: CASSLAGSNEQYF.

This chain connects TRBV12-3 or TRBV12-4 to TRBJ2-3; 7 bases line up with TRBD2. The trim removed 10 bases at V and 7 bases at J, leaving 8 bases unmatched. The CDR3 contains 12 residues. The CDR3 here is CAIATSRYTQYF. The CDR3 region has the DNA TGTGCCATCGCGACTAGCAGGTATACGCAGTATTTT.

The chain couples TRBV7-6 to TRBJ2-1, with 7 bases aligning to TRBD1. Looked up from germline, CDR1 is SGHVS and CDR2 is FNYEAQ. Trimming removed 5 bases from V and 8 bases from J; junction bases left unmatched: 9. CDR3 size: 14 residues. CDR3 in DNA: TGTGCCAGCAGCCCCTCGACAGGGTACCATGAGCAGTTCTTC. Its protein is CASSPSTGYHEQFF.

CDR3 bases: TGTGCCAGCAGTCCTGGGCTAGCGGGGGGGCACACCGGGGAGCTGTTTTTT. Translating gives CASSPGLAGGHTGELFF. The rearrangement joins TRBV12-3 or TRBV12-4 to TRBJ2-2, with 12 nucleotides matching TRBD2. V gave up 5 bases and J gave up 3 bases; unmatched junction bases: 7. This CDR3 spans 17 amino acids.

CDR3 nucleotides: TGCGCCAGCAGCCTCGTCATCGGACAGGGAGTTTTTTCCTACGAGCAGTACTTC. It encodes CASSLVIGQGVFSYEQYF. The J gene is TRBJ2-7, the V gene TRBV4-1, with 8 positions matching TRBD1. Germline trimming cut 4 bases from V and 1 base from J; bases unmatched to any gene: 15. The CDR3 totals 18 residues. Germline assignment: CDR1 MGHRA and CDR2 YSYEKL.

The chain recombines TRBV6-2 or TRBV6-3 with TRBJ2-7, with D perhaps given as TRBD1 or TRBD2 (5 bases each). This CDR3 is built from 16 residues. Germline CDR1 and CDR2: MNHEY and SVGEGT. Trimming left V 0 bases short and J 0 bases short, with 12 bases between. CDR3 residues: CASSYSWGSSSYEQYF. CDR3 DNA sequence: TGTGCCAGCAGTTACTCTTGGGGGTCGAGCTCCTACGAGCAGTACTTC.

Here the CDR3 DNA reads TGTGCCAGCAGTTCGGGGGGGCCCCCAGATACGCAGTATTTT. This encodes CASSSGGPPDTQYF. The chain has TRBV7-3 and TRBJ2-3; 8 bases fit TRBD2. V was pared by 6 bases and J by 4 bases, with 6 bases of the junction left unmatched. CDR3 length: 14 residues. In germline, CDR1 is SGHTA, CDR2 FQGTGA.

For the CDR3, the DNA is TGCGCCAGCAGCGCCTCATTAGCGGGAGGGGGCCAAGATACGCAGTATTTT. Protein product: CASSASLAGGGQDTQYF. This rearrangement joins TRBV5-1 to TRBJ2-3, with 11 bases lining up with TRBD2. This CDR3 is 17 amino acids long. Per the germline V gene, CDR1 is SGHRS and CDR2 is YFSETQ. The trim removed 4 bases at V and 5 bases at J, leaving 12 bases unmatched.